The clone carrying this TCR beta chain was seen at least ten times. Its target is unknown. Trimming removed 5 bases from V and 8 bases from J, with 15 bases in between. The CDR3 length is 13 residues. Looked up from germline, CDR1 is SNHLY and CDR2 is FYNNEI. The sample originates from a study of early T cells in non-severe SARS-CoV-2 infection. Study as a whole: Sequencing of bulk RNA from unsorted whole blood was done, without chain pairing.

The study, taken as a whole, reports: Lookups in VDJdb leaned toward anti-spike CD8 responses and missed private and CD4 specificities.

Individual cDNA molecules were tagged with unique molecular identifiers, the study reported. TCRdb recomputed calls from the 5' RACE reads with MiXCR, one row per CDR3 protein. In the table there are tens of thousands of distinct CDR3 sequences, roughly a tenth of which are singletons. This rearrangement joins TRBV2 to TRBJ1-1; possible D gene TRBD1, 5 bases. The sequencing sample was made of whole blood. The receptor was derived from an adult who was a healthcare worker with PCR-confirmed SARS-CoV-2 infection or an uninfected control (not recorded which). CDR3 coding DNA: TGTGCCAGCAGTTCTATTACGGGGGGGGAAGCTTTCTTT. Translated, it gives CASSSITGGEAFF. Variable domain in full (rest from reference TRBV2 and TRBJ1-1): EPEVTQTPSHQVTQMGQEVILRCVPISNHLYFYWYRQILGQKVEFLVSFYNNEISEKSEIFDDQFSVERPDGSNFTLKIRSTKLEDSAMYFCASSSITGGEAFFGQGTRLTVV.